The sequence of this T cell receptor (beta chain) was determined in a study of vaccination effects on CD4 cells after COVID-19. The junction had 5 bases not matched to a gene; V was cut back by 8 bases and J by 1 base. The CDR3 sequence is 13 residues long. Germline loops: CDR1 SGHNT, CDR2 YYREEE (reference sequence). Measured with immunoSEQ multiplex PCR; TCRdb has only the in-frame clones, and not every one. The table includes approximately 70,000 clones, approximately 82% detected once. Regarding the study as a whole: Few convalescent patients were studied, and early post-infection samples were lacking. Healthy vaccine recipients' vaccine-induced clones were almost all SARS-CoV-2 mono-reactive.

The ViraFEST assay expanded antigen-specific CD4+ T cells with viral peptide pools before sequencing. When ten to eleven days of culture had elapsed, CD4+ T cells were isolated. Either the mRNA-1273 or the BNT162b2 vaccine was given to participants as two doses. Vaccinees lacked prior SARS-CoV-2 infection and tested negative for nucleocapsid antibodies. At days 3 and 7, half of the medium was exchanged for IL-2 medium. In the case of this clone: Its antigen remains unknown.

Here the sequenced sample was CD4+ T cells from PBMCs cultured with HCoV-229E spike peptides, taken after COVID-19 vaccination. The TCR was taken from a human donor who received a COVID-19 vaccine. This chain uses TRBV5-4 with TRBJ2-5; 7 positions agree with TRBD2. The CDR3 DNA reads TGTGCCAGTGCCAGGACTAGCCAAGAGACCCAGTACTTC. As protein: CASARTSQETQYF.